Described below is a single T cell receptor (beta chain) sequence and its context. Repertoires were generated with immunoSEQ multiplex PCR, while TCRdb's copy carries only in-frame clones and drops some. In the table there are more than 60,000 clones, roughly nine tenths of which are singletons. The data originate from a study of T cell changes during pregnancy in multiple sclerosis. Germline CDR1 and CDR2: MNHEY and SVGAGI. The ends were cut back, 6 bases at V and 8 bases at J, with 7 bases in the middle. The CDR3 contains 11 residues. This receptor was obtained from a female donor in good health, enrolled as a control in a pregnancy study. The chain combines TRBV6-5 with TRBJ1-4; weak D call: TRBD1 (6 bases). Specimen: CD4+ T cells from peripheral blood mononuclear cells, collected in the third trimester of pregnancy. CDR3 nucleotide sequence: TGTGCCAGCAGGGGGGCCGAAAAACTGTTTTTT. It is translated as CASRGAEKLFF.